This T cell receptor beta chain originates from a study of lymphopenia after photon versus proton radiotherapy. Overall study results and limits: After lymphocyte nadir, photon-treated repertoires showed oligoclonal expansion, especially CD8+ Temra. Post-nadir TCR diversity decline inversely tracked overall survival among those who died. Authors raise, but do not show, better survival with proton therapy.

Measured with immunoSEQ multiplex PCR; TCRdb has only the in-frame clones, and not every one. The sample has around 64,000 clones; 85% to 95% are singletons. This clone was detected once. What it binds is unknown. The CDR3 has 15 residues. V dropped 1 base and J dropped 3 bases, with 14 bases sitting between them. Germline V CDR1 and CDR2: SGHRS, YFSETQ. V is TRBV5-1 and J is TRBJ2-7, with D possibly being TRBD1 (6 bases). This receptor was taken from a middle-aged woman with cholangiocarcinoma. The sample in question was peripheral blood, obtained from a patient treated with photon-based radiotherapy. The DNA of the CDR3 is TGCGCCAGCAGCTTGATGAGGGGGTTTAACTACGAGCAGTACTTC. Amino acid sequence: CASSLMRGFNYEQYF.